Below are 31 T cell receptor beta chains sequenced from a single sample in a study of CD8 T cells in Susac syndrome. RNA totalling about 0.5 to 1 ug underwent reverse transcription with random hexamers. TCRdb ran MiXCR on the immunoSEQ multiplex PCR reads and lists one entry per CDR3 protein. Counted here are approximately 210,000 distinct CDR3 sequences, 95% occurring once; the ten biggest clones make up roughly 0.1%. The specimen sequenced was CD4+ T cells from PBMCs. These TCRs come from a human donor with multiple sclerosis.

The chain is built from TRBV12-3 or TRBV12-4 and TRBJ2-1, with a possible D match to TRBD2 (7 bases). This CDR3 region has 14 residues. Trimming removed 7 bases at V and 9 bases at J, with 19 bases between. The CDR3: CASTRRGAVAEQFF. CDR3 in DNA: TGTGCCAGCACCCGCCGGGGGGCTGTAGCTGAGCAGTTCTTC.

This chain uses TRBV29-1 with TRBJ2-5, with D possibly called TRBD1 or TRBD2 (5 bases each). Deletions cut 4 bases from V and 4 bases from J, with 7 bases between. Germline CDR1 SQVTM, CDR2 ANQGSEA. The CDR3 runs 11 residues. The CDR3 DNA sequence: TGCAGCGTTGCTGGGGGAGAGACCCAGTACTTC. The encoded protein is CSVAGGETQYF. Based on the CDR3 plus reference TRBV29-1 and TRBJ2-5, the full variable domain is SAVISQKPSRDICQRGTSLTIQCQVDSQVTMMFWYRQQPGQSLTLIATANQGSEATYESGFVIDKFPISRPNLTFSTLTVSNMSPEDSSIYLCSVAGGETQYFGPGTRLLVL.

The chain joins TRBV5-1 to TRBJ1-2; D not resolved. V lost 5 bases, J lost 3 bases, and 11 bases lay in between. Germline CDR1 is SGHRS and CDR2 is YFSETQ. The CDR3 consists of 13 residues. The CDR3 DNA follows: TGCGCCAGCAGTTTGAACTTCGACTATGGCTACACCTTC. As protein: CASSLNFDYGYTF.

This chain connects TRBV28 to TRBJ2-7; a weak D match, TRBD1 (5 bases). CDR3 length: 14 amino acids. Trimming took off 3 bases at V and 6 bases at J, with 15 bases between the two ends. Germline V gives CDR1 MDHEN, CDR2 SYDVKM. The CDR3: CASSFLGARVEQYF. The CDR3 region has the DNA TGTGCCAGCAGTTTTCTAGGGGCCAGAGTCGAGCAGTACTTC. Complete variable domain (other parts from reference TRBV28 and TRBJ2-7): DVKVTQSSRYLVKRTGEKVFLECVQDMDHENMFWYRQDPGLGLRLIYFSYDVKMKEKGDIPEGYSVSREKKERFSLILESASTNQTSMYLCASSFLGARVEQYFGPGTRLTVT.

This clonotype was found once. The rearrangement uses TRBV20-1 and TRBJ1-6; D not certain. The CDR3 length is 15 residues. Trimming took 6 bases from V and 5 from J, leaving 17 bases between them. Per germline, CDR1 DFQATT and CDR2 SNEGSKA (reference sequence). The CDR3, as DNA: TGCAGTGCCCGAAAGAGAGGGAGGGATAATTCACCCCTCCACTTT. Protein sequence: CSARKRGRDNSPLHF.

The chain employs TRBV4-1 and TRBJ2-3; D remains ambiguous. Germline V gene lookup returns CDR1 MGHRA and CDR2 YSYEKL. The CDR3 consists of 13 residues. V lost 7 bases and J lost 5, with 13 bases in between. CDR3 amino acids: CASNPTGLDTQYF. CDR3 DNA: TGCGCCAGCAACCCAACCGGCTTAGATACGCAGTATTTT.

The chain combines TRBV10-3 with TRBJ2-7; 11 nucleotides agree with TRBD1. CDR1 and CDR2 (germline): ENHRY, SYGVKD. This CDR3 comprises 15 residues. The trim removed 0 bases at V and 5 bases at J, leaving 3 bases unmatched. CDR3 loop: CAISESRDRGNEQYF. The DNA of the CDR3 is TGTGCCATCAGTGAGTCGAGGGACAGGGGGAACGAGCAGTACTTC.

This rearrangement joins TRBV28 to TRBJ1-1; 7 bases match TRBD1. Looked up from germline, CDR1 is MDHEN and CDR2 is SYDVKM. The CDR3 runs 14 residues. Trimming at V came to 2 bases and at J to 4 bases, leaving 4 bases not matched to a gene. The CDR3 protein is CASSLQGVSTEAFF. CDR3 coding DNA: TGTGCCAGCAGTTTACAGGGGGTCAGCACTGAAGCTTTCTTT.

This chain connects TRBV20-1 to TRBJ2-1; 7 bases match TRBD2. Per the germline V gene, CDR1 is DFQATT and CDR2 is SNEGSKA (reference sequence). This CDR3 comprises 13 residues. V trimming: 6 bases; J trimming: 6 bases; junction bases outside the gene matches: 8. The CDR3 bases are TGCAGTGCCGTGCGGGGGATGGTCAATGAGCAGTTCTTC. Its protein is CSAVRGMVNEQFF.

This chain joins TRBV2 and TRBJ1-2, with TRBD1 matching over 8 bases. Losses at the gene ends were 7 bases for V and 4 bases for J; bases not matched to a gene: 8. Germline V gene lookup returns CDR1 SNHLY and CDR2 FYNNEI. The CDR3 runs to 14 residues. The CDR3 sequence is CASIHRQGPYGYTF. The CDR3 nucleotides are TGTGCCAGCATTCACAGACAGGGGCCCTATGGCTACACCTTC.

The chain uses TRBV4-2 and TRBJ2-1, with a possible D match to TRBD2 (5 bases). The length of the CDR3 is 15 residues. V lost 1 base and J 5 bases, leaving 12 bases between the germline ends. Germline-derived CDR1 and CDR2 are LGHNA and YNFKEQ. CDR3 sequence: CASSQVPRDHNEQFF. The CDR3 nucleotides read TGTGCCAGCAGCCAAGTACCCCGGGATCACAATGAGCAGTTCTTC.

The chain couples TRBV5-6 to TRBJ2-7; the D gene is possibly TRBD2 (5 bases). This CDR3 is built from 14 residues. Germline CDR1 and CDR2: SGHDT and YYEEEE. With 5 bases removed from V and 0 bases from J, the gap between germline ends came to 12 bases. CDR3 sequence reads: CASRSTRSSYEQYF. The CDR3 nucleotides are TGTGCCAGCAGAAGCACTAGGTCCTCCTACGAGCAGTACTTC.

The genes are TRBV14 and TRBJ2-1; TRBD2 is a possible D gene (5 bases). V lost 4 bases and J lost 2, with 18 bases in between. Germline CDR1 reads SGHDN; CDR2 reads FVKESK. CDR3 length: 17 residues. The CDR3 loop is CASSRTRLSATYNEQFF. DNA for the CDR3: TGTGCCAGCAGCCGAACGCGTCTTAGCGCCACCTACAATGAGCAGTTCTTC.

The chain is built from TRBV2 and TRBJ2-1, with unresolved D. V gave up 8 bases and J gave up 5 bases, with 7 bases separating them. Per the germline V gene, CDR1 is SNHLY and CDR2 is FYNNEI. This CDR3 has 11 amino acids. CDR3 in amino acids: CASVPHNEQFF. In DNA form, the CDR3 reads TGTGCCAGCGTGCCCCACAATGAGCAGTTCTTC. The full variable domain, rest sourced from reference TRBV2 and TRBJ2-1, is EPEVTQTPSHQVTQMGQEVILRCVPISNHLYFYWYRQILGQKVEFLVSFYNNEISEKSEIFDDQFSVERPDGSNFTLKIRSTKLEDSAMYFCASVPHNEQFFGPGTRLTVL.

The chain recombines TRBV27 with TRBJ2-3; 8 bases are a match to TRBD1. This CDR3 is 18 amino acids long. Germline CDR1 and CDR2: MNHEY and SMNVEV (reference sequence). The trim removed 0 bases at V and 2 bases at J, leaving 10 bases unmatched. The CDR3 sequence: CASSLSNRDRRPTDTQYF. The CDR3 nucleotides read TGTGCCAGCAGTTTATCTAACCGGGACAGGAGACCCACAGATACGCAGTATTTT.

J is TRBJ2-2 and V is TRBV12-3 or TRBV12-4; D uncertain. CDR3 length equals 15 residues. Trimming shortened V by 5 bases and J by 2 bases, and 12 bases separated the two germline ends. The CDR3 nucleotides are TGTGCCAGCAGTAGATACAACCGAAACACCGGGGAGCTGTTTTTT. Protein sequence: CASSRYNRNTGELFF.

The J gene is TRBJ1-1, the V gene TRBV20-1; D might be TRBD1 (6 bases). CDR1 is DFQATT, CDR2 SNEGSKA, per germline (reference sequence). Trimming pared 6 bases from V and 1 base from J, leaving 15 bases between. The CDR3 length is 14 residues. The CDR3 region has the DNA TGCAGTGCCTTCTTTACAGGGACGAACACTGAAGCTTTCTTT. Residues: CSAFFTGTNTEAFF.

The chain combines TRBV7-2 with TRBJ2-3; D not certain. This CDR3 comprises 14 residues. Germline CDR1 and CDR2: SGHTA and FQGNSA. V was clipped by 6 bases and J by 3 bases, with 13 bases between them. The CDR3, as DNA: TGTGCCAGCAGTGGGTCAGGAGCTACAGATACGCAGTATTTT. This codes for CASSGSGATDTQYF.

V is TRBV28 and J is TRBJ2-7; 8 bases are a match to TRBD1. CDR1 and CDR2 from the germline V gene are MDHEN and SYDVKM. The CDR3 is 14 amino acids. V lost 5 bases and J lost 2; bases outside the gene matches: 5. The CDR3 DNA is TGTGCCAGCAGTCAGGGACAGGCGCCCTACGAGCAGTACTTC. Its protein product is CASSQGQAPYEQYF. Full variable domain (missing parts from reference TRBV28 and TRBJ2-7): DVKVTQSSRYLVKRTGEKVFLECVQDMDHENMFWYRQDPGLGLRLIYFSYDVKMKEKGDIPEGYSVSREKKERFSLILESASTNQTSMYLCASSQGQAPYEQYFGPGTRLTVT.

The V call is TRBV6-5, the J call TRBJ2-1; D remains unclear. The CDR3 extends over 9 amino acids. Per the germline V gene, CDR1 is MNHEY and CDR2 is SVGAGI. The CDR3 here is CAGGDEQFF. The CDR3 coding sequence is TGTGCTGGTGGGGATGAGCAGTTCTTC.

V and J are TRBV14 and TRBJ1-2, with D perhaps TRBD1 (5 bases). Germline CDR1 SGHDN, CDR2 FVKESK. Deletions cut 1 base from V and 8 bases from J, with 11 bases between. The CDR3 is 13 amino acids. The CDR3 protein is CASSQGQTWGYTF. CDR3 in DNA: TGTGCCAGCAGCCAAGGACAGACTTGGGGCTACACCTTC.

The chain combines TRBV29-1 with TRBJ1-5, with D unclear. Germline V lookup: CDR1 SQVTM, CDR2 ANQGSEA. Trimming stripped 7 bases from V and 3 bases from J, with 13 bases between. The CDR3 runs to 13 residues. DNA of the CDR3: TGCAGCGCCTCGGACGGGGTCAATCAGCCCCAGCATTTT. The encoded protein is CSASDGVNQPQHF.

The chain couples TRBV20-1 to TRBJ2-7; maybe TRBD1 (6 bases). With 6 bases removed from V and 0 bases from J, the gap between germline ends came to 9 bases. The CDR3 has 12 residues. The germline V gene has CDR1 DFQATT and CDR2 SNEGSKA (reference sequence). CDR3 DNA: TGCAGTGCCGTACAGGGCTCCTACGAGCAGTACTTC. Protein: CSAVQGSYEQYF.

The CDR3 loop is CAWTVGPGELFF. The CDR3 DNA sequence: TGTGCCTGGACCGTCGGCCCCGGGGAGCTGTTTTTT. The V gene is TRBV30, the J gene TRBJ2-2; D is undetermined. This CDR3 is built from 12 residues. V was pared by 4 bases and J by 6 bases, with 9 bases between. Germline V lookup: CDR1 GTSNPN, CDR2 SVGIG (reference sequence).

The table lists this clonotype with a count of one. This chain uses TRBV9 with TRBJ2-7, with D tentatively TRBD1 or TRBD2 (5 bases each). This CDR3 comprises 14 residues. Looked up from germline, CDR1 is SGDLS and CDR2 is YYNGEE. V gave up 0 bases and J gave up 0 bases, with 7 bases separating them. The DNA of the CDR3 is TGTGCCAGCAGCGTAGGGGGGATCTCCTACGAGCAGTACTTC. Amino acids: CASSVGGISYEQYF.

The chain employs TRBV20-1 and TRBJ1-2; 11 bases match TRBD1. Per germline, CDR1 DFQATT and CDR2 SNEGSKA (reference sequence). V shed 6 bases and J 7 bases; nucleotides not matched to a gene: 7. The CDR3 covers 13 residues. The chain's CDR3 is CSAKPDRGLGYTF. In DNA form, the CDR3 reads TGCAGTGCCAAACCGGACAGGGGGCTTGGCTACACCTTC.

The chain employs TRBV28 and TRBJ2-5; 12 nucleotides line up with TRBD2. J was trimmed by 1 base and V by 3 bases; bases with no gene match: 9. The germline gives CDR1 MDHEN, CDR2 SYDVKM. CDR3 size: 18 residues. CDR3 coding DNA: TGTGCCAGCAGTTTTATGTCTAGCGGGAGGGCCCTCCAAGAGACCCAGTACTTC. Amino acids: CASSFMSSGRALQETQYF.

The CDR3 is CASSQRLAPQYF. CDR3 nucleotide sequence: TGTGCCAGCAGCCAGAGGTTAGCCCCCCAGTACTTC. This chain links TRBV3-1 with TRBJ2-5; D is unresolved. Germline loops: CDR1 LGHDT, CDR2 YNNKEL (reference sequence). The CDR3 consists of 12 residues. The V and J ends lost 3 bases and 9 bases respectively, with 11 bases between them.

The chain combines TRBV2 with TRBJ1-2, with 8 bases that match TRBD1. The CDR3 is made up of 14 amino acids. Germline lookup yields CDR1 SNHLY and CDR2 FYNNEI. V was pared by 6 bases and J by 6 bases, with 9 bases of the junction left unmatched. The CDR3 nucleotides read TGTGCCAGCAGCCGTGACAGGGGCCCGGATGGCTACACCTTC. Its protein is CASSRDRGPDGYTF. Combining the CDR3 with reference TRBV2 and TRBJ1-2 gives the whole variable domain EPEVTQTPSHQVTQMGQEVILRCVPISNHLYFYWYRQILGQKVEFLVSFYNNEISEKSEIFDDQFSVERPDGSNFTLKIRSTKLEDSAMYFCASSRDRGPDGYTFGSGTRLTVV.

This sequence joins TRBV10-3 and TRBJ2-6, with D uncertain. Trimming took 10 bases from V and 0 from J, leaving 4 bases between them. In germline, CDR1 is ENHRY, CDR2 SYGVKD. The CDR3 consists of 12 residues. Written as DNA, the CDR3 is TGTGCCACCTACTCTGGGGCCAACGTCCTGACTTTC. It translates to CATYSGANVLTF.

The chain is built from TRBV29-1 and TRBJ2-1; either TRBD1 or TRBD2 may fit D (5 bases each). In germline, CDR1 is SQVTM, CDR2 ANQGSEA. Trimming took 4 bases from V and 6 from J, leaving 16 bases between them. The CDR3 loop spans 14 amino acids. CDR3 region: CSVGGTFSINEQFF. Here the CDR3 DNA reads TGCAGCGTTGGGGGGACCTTTTCAATCAATGAGCAGTTCTTC.